The sequence of this TCR beta chain was determined in a study of T cells in localized non-small cell lung cancer. Whole-study findings and limits: Since sequencing was restricted to only one region of the tumor, intratumor heterogeneity remains a possibility.

The germline V and J ends were trimmed by 3 bases and 2 bases, with 17 bases remaining between them. This CDR3 spans 16 amino acids. Germline assignment: CDR1 MNHNS and CDR2 SASEGT. A word on this clone: Its antigen is still unknown.

The protocol was immunoSEQ multiplex PCR, while the TCRdb copy is restricted to in-frame clones and leaves out a portion. The repertoire holds nearly 15,000 clones, with roughly 85% as singletons. The sequence was collected from a woman aged 35 to 70 with stage I lung adenocarcinoma. This chain connects TRBV6-1 to TRBJ2-7; no reliable D call. The input for sequencing was peripheral blood, taken before any cancer treatment. The CDR3 region is CASSDQYPRTPYEQYF. DNA of the CDR3: TGTGCCAGCAGTGATCAGTACCCCCGTACTCCCTACGAGCAGTACTTC.